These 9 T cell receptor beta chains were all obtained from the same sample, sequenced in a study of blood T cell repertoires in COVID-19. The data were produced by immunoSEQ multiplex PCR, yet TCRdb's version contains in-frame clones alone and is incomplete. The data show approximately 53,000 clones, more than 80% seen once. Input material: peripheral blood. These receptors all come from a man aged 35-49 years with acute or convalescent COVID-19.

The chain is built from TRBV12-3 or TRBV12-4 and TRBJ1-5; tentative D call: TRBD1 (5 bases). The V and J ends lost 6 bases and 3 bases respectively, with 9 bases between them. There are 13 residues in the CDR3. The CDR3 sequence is CASRPTDNQPQHF. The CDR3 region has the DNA TGTGCCAGCAGACCGACAGACAATCAGCCCCAGCATTTT.

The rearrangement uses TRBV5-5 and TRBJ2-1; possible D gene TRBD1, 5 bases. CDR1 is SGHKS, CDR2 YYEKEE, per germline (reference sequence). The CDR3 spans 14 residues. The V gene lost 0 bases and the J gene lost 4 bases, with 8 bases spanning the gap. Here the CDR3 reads CASSLGGSYNEQFF. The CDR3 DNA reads TGTGCCAGCAGCTTGGGGGGCAGTTACAATGAGCAGTTCTTC.

The CDR3 sequence: CASSVQGPYQPQHF. The CDR3 nucleotides read TGTGCCAGCAGTGTACAGGGGCCGTATCAGCCCCAGCATTTT. This chain uses TRBV2 with TRBJ1-5, with 7 nucleotides matching TRBD1. The V gene's germline CDR1 is SNHLY and CDR2 FYNNEI. The CDR3 runs 14 residues. Losses at the gene ends were 4 bases for V and 5 bases for J; bases not matched to a gene: 5.

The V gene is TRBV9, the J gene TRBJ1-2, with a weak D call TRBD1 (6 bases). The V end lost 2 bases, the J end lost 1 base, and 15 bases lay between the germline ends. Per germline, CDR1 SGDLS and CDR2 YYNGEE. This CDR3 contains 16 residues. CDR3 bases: TGTGCCAGCAGCGTTACCGGGACATCAAATAACTATGGCTACACCTTC. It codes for CASSVTGTSNNYGYTF.

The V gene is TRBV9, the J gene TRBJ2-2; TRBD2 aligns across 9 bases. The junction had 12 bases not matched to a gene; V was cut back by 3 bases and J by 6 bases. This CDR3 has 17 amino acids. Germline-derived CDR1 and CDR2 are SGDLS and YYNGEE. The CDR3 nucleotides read TGTGCCAGCAGCGCCCTCGCGGGGGGGGCCCGGGCCGGGGAGCTGTTTTTT. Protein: CASSALAGGARAGELFF.

CDR3 sequence: CASSTGGQSTGELFF. The CDR3 DNA is TGTGCCAGCAGTACGGGAGGTCAATCCACCGGGGAGCTGTTTTTT. The V call is TRBV6-5, the J call TRBJ2-2; 7 bases fit TRBD2. From germline, CDR1 is MNHEY and CDR2 SVGAGI. Trimming cost V 5 bases and J 4 bases; bases outside gene matches: 7. The CDR3 runs 15 residues.

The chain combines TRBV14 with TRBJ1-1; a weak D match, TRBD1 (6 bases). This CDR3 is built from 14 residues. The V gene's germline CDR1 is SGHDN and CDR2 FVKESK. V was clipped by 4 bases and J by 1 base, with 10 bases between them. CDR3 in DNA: TGTGCCAGCAGCCGTCCGGGACAGAACACTGAAGCTTTCTTT. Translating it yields CASSRPGQNTEAFF.

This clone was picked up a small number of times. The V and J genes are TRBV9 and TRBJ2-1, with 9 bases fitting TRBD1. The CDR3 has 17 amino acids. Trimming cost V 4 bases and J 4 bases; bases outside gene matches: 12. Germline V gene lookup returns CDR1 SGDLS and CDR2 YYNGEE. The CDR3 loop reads CASSPRQPGQGYNEQFF. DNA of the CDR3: TGTGCCAGCAGCCCCCGTCAACCGGGACAGGGATACAATGAGCAGTTCTTC.

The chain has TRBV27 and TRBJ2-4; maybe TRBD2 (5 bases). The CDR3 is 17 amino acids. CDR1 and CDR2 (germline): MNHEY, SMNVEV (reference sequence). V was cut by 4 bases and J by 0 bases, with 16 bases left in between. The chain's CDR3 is CASSWSGRGIAKNIQYF. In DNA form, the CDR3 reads TGTGCCAGCAGTTGGAGCGGACGGGGAATAGCCAAAAACATTCAGTACTTC.